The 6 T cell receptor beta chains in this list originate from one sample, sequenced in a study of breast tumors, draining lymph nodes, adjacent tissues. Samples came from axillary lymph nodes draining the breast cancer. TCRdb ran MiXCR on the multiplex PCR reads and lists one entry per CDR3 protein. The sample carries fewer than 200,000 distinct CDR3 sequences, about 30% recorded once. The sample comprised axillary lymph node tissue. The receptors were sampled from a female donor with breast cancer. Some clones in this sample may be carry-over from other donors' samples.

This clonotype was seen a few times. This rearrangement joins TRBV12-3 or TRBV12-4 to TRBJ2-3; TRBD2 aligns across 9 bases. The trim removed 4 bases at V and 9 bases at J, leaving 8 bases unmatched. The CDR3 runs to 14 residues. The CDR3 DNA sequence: TGTGCCAGCAGTTCCGGCCTAGCGGGGTTAACGCAGTATTTT. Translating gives CASSSGLAGLTQYF.

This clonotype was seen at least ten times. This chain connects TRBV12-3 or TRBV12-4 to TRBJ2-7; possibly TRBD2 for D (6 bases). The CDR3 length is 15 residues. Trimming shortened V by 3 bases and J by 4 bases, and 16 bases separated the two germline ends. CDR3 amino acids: CASSFGSAGRYEQYF. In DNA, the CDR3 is TGTGCCAGCAGTTTCGGGTCGGCAGGGAGGTACGAGCAGTACTTC.

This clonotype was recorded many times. This CDR3 reads CASSVGTGDYEQYF. CDR3 bases: TGTGCCAGCAGCGTGGGGACAGGGGACTACGAGCAGTACTTC. The chain links TRBV9 to TRBJ2-7, with 10 nucleotides matching TRBD1. V dropped 2 bases and J dropped 3; count of bases not matched to a gene: 2. The germline CDR1 and CDR2 sequences are SGDLS and YYNGEE. There are 14 residues in the CDR3.

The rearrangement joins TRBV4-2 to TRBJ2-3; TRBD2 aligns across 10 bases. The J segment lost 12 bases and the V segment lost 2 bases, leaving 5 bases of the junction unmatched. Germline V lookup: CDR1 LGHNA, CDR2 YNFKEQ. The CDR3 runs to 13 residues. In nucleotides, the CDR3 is TGTGCCAGCAGCCAACAGACTAGCGGGCTACAGTATTTT. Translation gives CASSQQTSGLQYF.

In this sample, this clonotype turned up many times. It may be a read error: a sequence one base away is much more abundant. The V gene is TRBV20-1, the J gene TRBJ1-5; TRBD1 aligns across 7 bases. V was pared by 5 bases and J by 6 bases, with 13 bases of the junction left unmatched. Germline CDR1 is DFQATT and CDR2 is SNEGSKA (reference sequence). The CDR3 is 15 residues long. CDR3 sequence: CSAHRGQASTQPQHF. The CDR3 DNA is TGCAGTGCTCACCGAGGACAGGCTTCTACTCAGCCCCAGCATTTT.

The CDR3 DNA reads as TGTGCCAGCAGTACGGGACTAGGGGAGCTGTTTTTT. Protein sequence: CASSTGLGELFF. The rearrangement uses TRBV12-3 or TRBV12-4 and TRBJ2-2; TRBD2 aligns across 7 bases. This CDR3 is built from 12 residues. V lost 5 bases to trimming and J lost 8 bases; unmatched junction nucleotides: 2.